The entry that follows covers one T cell receptor (beta chain) sequence. Its antigen is undetermined. At sampling all donors were nominally healthy, likely with unrecorded immune exposures. The PCR made use of 60 Vbeta and 13 Jbeta primers. Profiling relied on immunoSEQ multiplex PCR, and the TCRdb table lists in-frame clones only, not all of them. The sample lists about 200,000 clones, 65% to 85% occurring once. This sample is drawn from a study of cytomegalovirus exposure and HLA in healthy donors. Study information: A prior study identified approximately 120 million unique TCR beta sequences from roughly 170 million T cells.

Study conclusions and caveats: Despite most TCR sequences being rare, some public TCRs occurred in many donors. TCR beta V- and J-gene trimming, according to a later analysis, was linked to a missense DCLRE1C variant.

This receptor was taken from a boy aged 2-9 years in good health and CMV-seronegative. Specimen: PBMCs.

CDR3 in amino acids: CSVVSPTDTQYF. The CDR3 coding sequence is TGCAGCGTTGTTAGTCCCACAGATACGCAGTATTTT. The chain carries TRBV29-1 and TRBJ2-3; D ambiguous. Trimming pared 4 bases from V and 2 bases from J, leaving 7 bases between. Germline V gene lookup returns CDR1 SQVTM and CDR2 ANQGSEA. The CDR3 loop spans 12 amino acids.